This is a list of T cell receptor beta chains from one sample in a study of post-analysis software for immune sequencing data. TCRdb re-analysed the PCR reads in MiXCR, keeping a single row per CDR3 protein. The table records hundreds of thousands of distinct CDR3 sequences, approximately 46% of them present only once. The specimen sequenced was blood. The source is a girl between 5 and 17 years old with multiple sclerosis. Each CDR3 is given with its conserved first and last residue. A D gene is named only where the DNA matches it firmly. Clone sizes are given selectively: once, few, many, or a class where the clone is expanded.

>NA|NA|TRBJ2-7|TRBV24-1
CATSDSHTSYEQYF
TGTGCCACCAGTGATTCCCATACCTCCTACGAGCAGTACTTC
>TRBD2|few|TRBJ2-5|TRBV20-1
CSAHGLAGVRETQYF
TGCAGTGCCCATGGACTAGCGGGAGTACGAGAGACCCAGTACTTC
>TRBD1|few|TRBJ2-7|TRBV7-2
CASSPTGGWYEQYF
TGTGCCAGCAGCCCGACAGGGGGCTGGTACGAGCAGTACTTC
>NA|NA|TRBJ1-2|TRBV28
CASSLDSTGHLLGNYGYTF
TGTGCCAGCAGTTTAGATTCTACAGGGCACTTATTGGGTAACTATGGCTACACCTTC
>NA|NA|TRBJ1-5|TRBV12-3/TRBV12-4
CASSEINQPQHF
TGTGCCAGCAGTGAAATCAATCAGCCCCAGCATTTT
>TRBD2|NA|TRBJ2-5|TRBV3-1
CASSSGTSGGPQDTQYF
TGTGCCAGCAGCTCAGGGACTAGCGGGGGGCCCCAAGACACCCAGTACTTC
>TRBD2|few|TRBJ2-3|TRBV5-1
CASSSSGLAPDTQYF
TGCGCCAGCAGCTCCTCAGGACTAGCCCCAGATACGCAGTATTTT
>NA|NA|TRBJ1-1|TRBV20-1
CSARGRVSGTEAFF
TGCAGTGCTAGGGGCAGGGTATCGGGCACTGAAGCTTTCTTT
>NA|NA|TRBJ2-1|TRBV4-2
CASSHLWIAEQFF
TGTGCCAGCAGCCATCTATGGATAGCGGAGCAGTTCTTC
>TRBD2|NA|TRBJ2-5|TRBV28
CASSLGASGAWETQYF
TGTGCCAGCAGTTTGGGGGCTAGCGGGGCCTGGGAGACCCAGTACTTC
>NA|few|TRBJ1-2|TRBV2
CASSAEPYGYTF
TGTGCCAGCAGTGCAGAGCCCTATGGCTACACCTTC
>NA|once|TRBJ2-1|TRBV5-1
CASSLVTDSYNEQFF
TGCGCCAGCAGCTTGGTGACAGACTCCTACAATGAGCAGTTCTTC
>NA|NA|TRBJ1-1|TRBV7-9
CASSNLPMNTEAFF
TGTGCCAGCAGCAACTTACCTATGAACACTGAAGCTTTCTTT
>TRBD1|NA|TRBJ2-5|TRBV7-9
CASSFPTGKGTQYF
TGTGCCAGCAGCTTTCCGACAGGGAAAGGGACCCAGTACTTC
>TRBD2|NA|TRBJ2-4|TRBV7-3
CACSLIRLAENIQYF
TGTGCCTGCAGCTTAATAAGACTAGCGGAAAACATTCAGTACTTC
>NA|NA|TRBJ2-1|TRBV3-1
CASSHPMGYGYNEQFF
TGTGCCAGCAGCCACCCAATGGGGTACGGCTACAATGAGCAGTTCTTC
>TRBD2|NA|TRBJ2-3|TRBV7-8
CASSATGTRLTDTQYF
TGTGCCAGCAGCGCAACCGGGACTAGGCTCACAGATACGCAGTATTTT
>NA|NA|TRBJ1-4|TRBV3-1
CASSPYSEKLFF
TGTGCCAGCAGCCCGTACTCAGAAAAACTGTTTTTT
>TRBD2|NA|TRBJ2-1|TRBV7-3
CASSLTSVAGYNEQFF
TGTGCCAGCAGCTTAACATCAGTAGCGGGTTACAATGAGCAGTTCTTC
>NA|few|TRBJ2-5|TRBV28
CASSDGPAGLQETQYF
TGTGCCAGCAGTGACGGGCCAGCAGGGTTGCAAGAGACCCAGTACTTC
>NA|NA|TRBJ2-1|TRBV2
CAISTAGQVGNEQFF
TGTGCCATCAGTACTGCGGGGCAAGTGGGCAATGAGCAGTTCTTC
>NA|few|TRBJ2-7|TRBV7-2
CASSRYRDPYEQYF
TGTGCCAGCAGCCGATACAGGGATCCCTACGAGCAGTACTTC
>TRBD2|NA|TRBJ2-1|TRBV6-5
CASSTTSGIGNEQFF
TGTGCCAGCAGTACTACTAGCGGGATAGGAAATGAGCAGTTCTTC
>TRBD1|NA|TRBJ1-1|TRBV4-1
CASSQTGLMNTEAFF
TGCGCCAGCAGCCAGACAGGGCTCATGAACACTGAAGCTTTCTTT